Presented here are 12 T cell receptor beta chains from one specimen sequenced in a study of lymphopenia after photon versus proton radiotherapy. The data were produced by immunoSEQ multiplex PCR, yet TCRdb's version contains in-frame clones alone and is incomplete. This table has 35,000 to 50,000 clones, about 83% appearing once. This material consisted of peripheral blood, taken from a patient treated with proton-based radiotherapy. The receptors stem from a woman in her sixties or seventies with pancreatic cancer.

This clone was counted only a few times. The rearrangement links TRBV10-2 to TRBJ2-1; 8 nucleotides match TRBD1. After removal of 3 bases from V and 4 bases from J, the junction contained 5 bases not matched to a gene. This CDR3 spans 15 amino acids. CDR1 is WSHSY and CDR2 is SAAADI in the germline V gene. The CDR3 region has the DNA TGCGCCAGCAGTGAACGACAGGGGTGGTACAATGAGCAGTTCTTC. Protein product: CASSERQGWYNEQFF.

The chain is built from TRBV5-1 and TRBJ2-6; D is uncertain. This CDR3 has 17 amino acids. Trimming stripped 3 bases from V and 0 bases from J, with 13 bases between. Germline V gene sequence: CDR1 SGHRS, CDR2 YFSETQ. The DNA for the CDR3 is TGCGCCAGCAGCTCAACGACGGAGTTCTCTGGGGCCAACGTCCTGACTTTC. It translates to CASSSTTEFSGANVLTF.

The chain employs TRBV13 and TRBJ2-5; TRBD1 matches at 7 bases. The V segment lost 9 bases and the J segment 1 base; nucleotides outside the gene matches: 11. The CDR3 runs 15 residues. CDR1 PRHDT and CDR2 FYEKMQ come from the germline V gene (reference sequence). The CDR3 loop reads CASSTGVTGQETQYF. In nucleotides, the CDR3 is TGTGCCAGTTCCACAGGGGTTACCGGCCAAGAGACCCAGTACTTC.

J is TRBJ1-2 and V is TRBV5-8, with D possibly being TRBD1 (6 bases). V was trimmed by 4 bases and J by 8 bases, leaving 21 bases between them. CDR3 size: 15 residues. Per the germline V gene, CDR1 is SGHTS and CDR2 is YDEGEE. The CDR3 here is CASSRPTGSLRGYTF. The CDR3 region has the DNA TGTGCCAGCAGCCGCCCGACAGGTTCGCTTCGGGGCTACACCTTC.

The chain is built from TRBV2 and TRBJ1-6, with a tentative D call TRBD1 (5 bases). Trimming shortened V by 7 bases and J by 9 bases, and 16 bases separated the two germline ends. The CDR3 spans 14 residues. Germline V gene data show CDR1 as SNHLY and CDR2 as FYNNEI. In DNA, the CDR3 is TGTGCCAGCACCCGTGACAGTTTTGGTTCACCCCTCCACTTT. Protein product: CASTRDSFGSPLHF.

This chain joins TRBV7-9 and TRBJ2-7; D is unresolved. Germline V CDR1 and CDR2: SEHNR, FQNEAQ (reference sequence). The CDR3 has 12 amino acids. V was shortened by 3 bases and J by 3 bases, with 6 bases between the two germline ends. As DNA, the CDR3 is TGTGCCAGCAGCTTTGACGACTACGAGCAGTACTTC. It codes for CASSFDDYEQYF.

The CDR3 protein is CASSSSRNTEAFF. In nucleotides, the CDR3 is TGTGCCAGCAGCTCCTCCAGGAACACTGAAGCTTTCTTT. The chain has TRBV7-6 and TRBJ1-1; D is uncertain. V was pared by 4 bases and J by 1 base, with 7 bases between. CDR1 is SGHVS, CDR2 FNYEAQ, per germline. The CDR3 length is 13 residues.

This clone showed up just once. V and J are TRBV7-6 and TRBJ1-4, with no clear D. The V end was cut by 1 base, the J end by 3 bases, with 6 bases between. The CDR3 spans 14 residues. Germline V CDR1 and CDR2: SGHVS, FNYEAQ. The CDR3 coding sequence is TGTGCCAGCAGCTTAGGTGTCGCTAATGAAAAACTGTTTTTT. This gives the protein CASSLGVANEKLFF.

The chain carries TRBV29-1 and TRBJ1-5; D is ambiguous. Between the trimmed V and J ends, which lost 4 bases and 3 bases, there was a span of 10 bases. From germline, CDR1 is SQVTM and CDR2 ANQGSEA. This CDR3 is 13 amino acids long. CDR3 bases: TGCAGCGTTGTATTTCAGTTCAATCAGCCCCAGCATTTT. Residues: CSVVFQFNQPQHF.

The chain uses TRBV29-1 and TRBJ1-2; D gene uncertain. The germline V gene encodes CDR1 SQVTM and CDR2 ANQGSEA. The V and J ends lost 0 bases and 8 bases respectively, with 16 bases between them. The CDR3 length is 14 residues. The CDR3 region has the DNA TGCAGCGTTGAAGATCCCGCAGCCGGAGGAGGCTACACCTTC. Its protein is CSVEDPAAGGGYTF.

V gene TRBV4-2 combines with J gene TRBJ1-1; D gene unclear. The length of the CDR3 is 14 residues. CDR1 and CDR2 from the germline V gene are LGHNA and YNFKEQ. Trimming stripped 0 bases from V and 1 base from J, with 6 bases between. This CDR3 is CASSQDMWNTEAFF. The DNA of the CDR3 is TGTGCCAGCAGCCAAGACATGTGGAACACTGAAGCTTTCTTT.

CDR3 sequence: CASSHGDRVFPYNEQFF. The CDR3 region has the DNA TGTGCCAGCTCCCATGGAGATCGAGTATTCCCCTACAATGAGCAGTTCTTC. This rearrangement joins TRBV18 to TRBJ2-1; D gene ambiguous. CDR1 KGHSH and CDR2 LQKENI come from the germline V gene. V was pared by 6 bases and J by 2 bases, with 20 bases between. The CDR3 runs 17 residues.